This T cell receptor (beta chain) originates from a study of blood T cell repertoires in COVID-19. Profiling relied on immunoSEQ multiplex PCR, and the TCRdb table lists in-frame clones only, not all of them. Of about 170,000 clones in the sample, around 84% were seen once. Trimming removed 5 bases from V and 3 bases from J; junction bases left unmatched: 9. Germline assignment: CDR1 SGHTA and CDR2 FQGTGA. This CDR3 has 17 amino acids. The clonotype originates from a woman between 70 and 85 years old with COVID-19, enrolled during active disease. Sample: peripheral blood. V usage is TRBV7-3 and J usage is TRBJ2-2; 10 bases match TRBD2. CDR3 in DNA: TGTGCCAGCAGCCCCGAAACCCTAGCGGGGGACACCGGGGAGCTGTTTTTT. Encoded protein: CASSPETLAGDTGELFF.